This passage covers 21 T cell receptor beta chains from one sample sequenced in a study of T cell clonality in common variable immunodeficiency. These receptors' targets are unknown. Sequencing used immunoSEQ multiplex PCR; TCRdb keeps in-frame clones, though not all of them. The sample shows approximately 28,000 clones, none of them appearing just once. Study-wide findings and caveats: Common variable immunodeficiency TCR beta sequences reportedly had fewer deletions and N-nucleotide insertions.

Source material: peripheral blood mononuclear cells. The receptors come from a human donor with common variable immunodeficiency.

This clone was found many times. The read stops 3 residues short of the end of the CDR3; the missing end is completed from the germline J gene. V gene TRBV7-9 combines with J gene TRBJ2-3, with D possibly TRBD2 on 5 matching bases. The CDR3 totals 13 residues. Germline-derived CDR1 and CDR2 are SEHNR and FQNEAQ (reference sequence). V gave up 5 bases and J gave up 5 bases, with 11 bases separating them. The covered CDR3 bases are TGTGCCAGCAGCCGGCTAGCAGGAGATACG. It specifies CASSRLAGDT. The full CDR3 is CASSRLAGDTQYF.

The sequenced CDR3 bases are TGTGCCTGGAGTAGGGGGACAGGGAATGAAAAA. It translates to CAWSRGTGNEK. The CDR3 reads in full as CAWSRGTGNEKLFF. V usage is TRBV30 and J usage is TRBJ1-4, with 9 bases fitting TRBD1. With the read ending 3 residues before the CDR3 end, the germline J gene is used to fill in that end. Germline CDR1 is GTSNPN and CDR2 is SVGIG (reference sequence). The CDR3 runs 14 residues. V dropped 2 bases and J dropped 5; count of bases not matched to a gene: 3.

This clone has at least ten counts. Read sequence stops 3 residues before the CDR3 end, and the germline J gene provides the missing end. This rearrangement joins TRBV6-2 or TRBV6-3 to TRBJ2-1; 10 bases fit TRBD1. Germline values: CDR1 MNHEY, CDR2 SVGEGT. Losses at the gene ends were 6 bases for V and 6 bases for J; bases not matched to a gene: 5. This CDR3 contains 14 residues. CDR3 amino acids: CASRRDRGSNEQFF. The DNA read from the CDR3 is TGTGCCAGCAGGCGGGACAGGGGCAGCAATGAG.

This clone was seen at least ten times. The observed sequence ends 3 residues before the CDR3 terminus, with the missing tail filled in from the germline J gene. The chain carries TRBV7-8 and TRBJ2-7; possibly TRBD2 for D (5 bases). Germline lookup yields CDR1 SGHVS and CDR2 FQNEAQ. Trimming left V 6 bases short and J 3 bases short, with 15 bases between. The CDR3 consists of 14 residues. The DNA read from the CDR3 is TGTGCCAGCAGACTAGACGAGTCACGCTACGAG. Encoded protein: CASRLDESRYE. From start to end, the CDR3 is CASRLDESRYEQYF.

This clone has a count of ten or more. The read gets to within 3 residues of the CDR3 end, and the germline J gene fills in the rest. The chain employs TRBV19 and TRBJ2-1; perhaps TRBD2 as D (5 bases). V was shortened by 2 bases and J by 3 bases, with 11 bases between the two germline ends. The CDR3 runs to 15 residues. The V gene's germline CDR1 is LNHDA and CDR2 SQIVND (reference sequence). The sequenced CDR3 bases are TGTGCCAGTAGTATAATGCCCGGGGACTACAATGAG. Translated, it gives CASSIMPGDYNE. The full CDR3 reads CASSIMPGDYNEQFF.

In its sample, this clone is medium-sized. CDR3 amino acids: CASSLARNTEAFF. Incomplete CDR3 DNA: TGTGCCAGCTCCCTCGCTAGGAACACTGAA. The chain links TRBV18 to TRBJ1-1; D ambiguous. The CDR3 end lies 3 residues beyond the end of the read and is filled in from the germline J gene. The CDR3 totals 13 residues. The V gene's germline CDR1 is KGHSH and CDR2 LQKENI. Trimming took off 6 bases at V and 1 base at J, with 9 bases between the two ends.

Notes on this clone: The read terminates 3 residues before the CDR3 end, so the remaining end is supplied by the germline J gene. This rearrangement joins TRBV7-9 to TRBJ2-2, with D possibly matching TRBD1 (7 bases). The CDR3 is 15 residues long. Between the trimmed V and J ends, which lost 3 bases and 7 bases, there was a span of 15 bases. Germline CDR1 is SEHNR and CDR2 is FQNEAQ (reference sequence). Incomplete CDR3 DNA: TGTGCCAGCAGCTTGATGGGAGGACAGGACGGGGAG. This sequence encodes CASSLMGGQDGE. The CDR3 in full is CASSLMGGQDGELFF.

As concerns this clone: The CDR3 end is not reached by the read, which stops 3 residues before it; the germline J gene fills it in. The V and J genes are TRBV19 and TRBJ2-1; 8 nucleotides agree with TRBD2. Germline CDR1 is LNHDA and CDR2 is SQIVND (reference sequence). Trimming at V came to 5 bases and at J to 8 bases, leaving 5 bases not matched to a gene. CDR3 length equals 13 residues. Partial CDR3 DNA: TGTGCCAGTAGTGAGGTAGCGGGATATGAG. This codes for CASSEVAGYE. In full, the CDR3 reads CASSEVAGYEQFF.

The sample holds a few counts of this clone. The read ends 3 residues early relative to the CDR3; the germline J gene fills the gap. This sequence joins TRBV6-1 and TRBJ1-2, with TRBD1 identical over 9 bases. The J segment lost 4 bases and the V segment lost 0 bases, leaving 0 bases of the junction unmatched. Germline values: CDR1 MNHNS, CDR2 SASEGT. The CDR3 contains 14 residues. The CDR3 spells CASSEAGQGYGYTF. Partial CDR3 DNA: TGTGCCAGCAGTGAAGCGGGACAGGGCTATGGC.

Comments on this clone: The read stops 3 residues short of the end of the CDR3; the missing end is completed from the germline J gene. This chain connects TRBV20-1 to TRBJ2-1; 10 positions agree with TRBD2. The germline V gene encodes CDR1 DFQATT and CDR2 SNEGSKA (reference sequence). The CDR3 totals 14 residues. Trimming took 3 bases from V and 6 from J; bases not matched to a gene: 5. CDR3 DNA (partial): TGCAGTGCTAGGATGCTAGCGGGAGTCAATGAG. It translates to CSARMLAGVNE. The full CDR3 is CSARMLAGVNEQFF.

Of note for this clone: The CDR3 is cut off 3 residues early in the read; its end comes from the germline J gene. The chain employs TRBV5-6 and TRBJ1-1; D unresolved. V gave up 5 bases and J gave up 1 base, with 12 bases separating them. Germline V gene lookup returns CDR1 SGHDT and CDR2 YYEEEE. This CDR3 is 14 amino acids long. The CDR3 sequence is CASSAAGWNTEAFF. Partial CDR3 DNA: TGTGCCAGCAGTGCCGCAGGCTGGAACACTGAA.

This clone was observed at least ten times. The read terminates 3 residues ahead of where the CDR3 ends, so the germline J gene completes it. The chain links TRBV7-9 to TRBJ1-5, with unresolved D. This CDR3 comprises 12 residues. CDR1 is SEHNR and CDR2 is FQNEAQ in the germline V gene (reference sequence). Trimming shortened V by 5 bases and J by 5 bases, and 7 bases separated the two germline ends. CDR3 amino acids: CASSPSDQPQHF. The DNA read from the CDR3 is TGTGCCAGCAGCCCCTCGGATCAGCCC.

A note on this clone: From the germline J gene comes the end of the CDR3, since the read stops 3 residues before it. The rearrangement joins TRBV2 to TRBJ2-5, with 9 bases that match TRBD1. Germline V lookup: CDR1 SNHLY, CDR2 FYNNEI. This CDR3 comprises 15 residues. The V gene end was trimmed by 3 bases and the J gene end by 4 bases; junction bases not matched to a gene: 6. Partial CDR3 DNA: TGTGCCAGCAGTGAGCAGGGACAGGGCCGAGAGACC. It encodes CASSEQGQGRET. The complete CDR3 sequence is CASSEQGQGRETQYF.

The sample holds a few counts of this clone. With the read ending 3 residues before the CDR3 end, the germline J gene is used to fill in that end. The genes are TRBV18 and TRBJ2-5; 8 positions agree with TRBD1. Per germline, CDR1 KGHSH and CDR2 LQKENI. V shed 4 bases, J shed 7 bases, and the junction held 11 bases outside the gene matches. This CDR3 is 15 amino acids long. CDR3: CASSHRDRHAGTQYF. Incomplete CDR3 DNA: TGTGCCAGCTCACACCGGGACAGGCATGCGGGGACC.

This clone was found many times. The CDR3 spells CASDRSTGELFF. CDR3 DNA (partial): TGTGCCAGTGATCGCAGCACCGGGGAG. The chain couples TRBV19 to TRBJ2-2; no firm D call. Read sequence stops 3 residues before the CDR3 end, and the germline J gene provides the missing end. The CDR3 runs to 12 residues. Germline V gene sequence: CDR1 LNHDA, CDR2 SQIVND (reference sequence). Trimming removed 8 bases from V and 4 bases from J, with 8 bases in between.

This clone was found many times. The CDR3 end lies 3 residues beyond the end of the read and is filled in from the germline J gene. The chain uses TRBV5-1 and TRBJ2-2; D call uncertain. This CDR3 has 14 amino acids. Germline V gives CDR1 SGHRS, CDR2 YFSETQ. V was cut by 4 bases and J by 2 bases, with 9 bases left in between. This CDR3 is CASSQQGNTGELFF. CDR3 DNA (partial): TGCGCCAGCAGCCAACAAGGCAACACCGGGGAG.

This clone was counted at least ten times. The read stops 3 residues short of the end of the CDR3; the missing end is completed from the germline J gene. The rearrangement joins TRBV7-6 to TRBJ2-2; TRBD2 is a possible D gene (6 bases). Germline V CDR1 and CDR2: SGHVS, FNYEAQ. V lost 1 base and J lost 5, with 8 bases in between. CDR3 size: 14 residues. The CDR3 here is CASSLGGTTGELFF. CDR3 bases read: TGTGCCAGCAGCTTAGGCGGGACTACCGGGGAG.

This clone was observed many times. The read halts 3 residues ahead of the CDR3 end, with the missing end drawn from the germline J gene. This chain joins TRBV29-1 and TRBJ2-3; D is unclear. V dropped 6 bases and J dropped 0 bases, with 10 bases sitting between them. Germline V gene data show CDR1 as SQVTM and CDR2 as ANQGSEA. This CDR3 comprises 13 residues. Partial CDR3 DNA: TGCAGCGTCCAAACGCTAAGCACAGATACG. Translation: CSVQTLSTDT. The entire CDR3 reads CSVQTLSTDTQYF.

Concerning this clone: The DNA ends 3 residues before the CDR3 does, and the rest of the CDR3 is filled in from the germline J gene. V usage is TRBV30 and J usage is TRBJ2-7; D could derive from TRBD1 or TRBD2 (8 bases each). The V gene's germline CDR1 is GTSNPN and CDR2 SVGIG (reference sequence). This CDR3 has 12 residues. V was pared by 8 bases and J by 3 bases, with 14 bases between. The CDR3 protein is CASSGTGYEQYF. The part of the CDR3 DNA that was read is TGTGCCAGTAGCGGGACAGGCTACGAG.

This clone was detected many times. The CDR3 goes on 3 residues after the read ends, and that part is filled in from the germline J gene. The chain recombines TRBV5-1 with TRBJ1-5; 7 nucleotides align to TRBD1. The CDR3 has 14 amino acids. V lost 0 bases, J lost 6 bases, and 3 bases stayed unmatched. Germline V lookup: CDR1 SGHRS, CDR2 YFSETQ. Partial CDR3 DNA: TGCGCCAGCAGCTTGGAGGGGGCGGGTCAGCCC. Residues: CASSLEGAGQP. The whole CDR3 protein is CASSLEGAGQPQHF.

This clone was recorded at least ten times. The read halts 3 residues ahead of the CDR3 end, with the missing end drawn from the germline J gene. The chain employs TRBV29-1 and TRBJ1-2, with TRBD1 matching over 8 bases. V lost 7 bases, J lost 5 bases, and 6 bases stayed unmatched. The CDR3 totals 12 residues. CDR1 is SQVTM and CDR2 is ANQGSEA in the germline V gene. The DNA read from the CDR3 is TGCAGCGCCTTAAGACAGGGGTATGGC. Translating gives CSALRQGYG. The full CDR3 is CSALRQGYGYTF.